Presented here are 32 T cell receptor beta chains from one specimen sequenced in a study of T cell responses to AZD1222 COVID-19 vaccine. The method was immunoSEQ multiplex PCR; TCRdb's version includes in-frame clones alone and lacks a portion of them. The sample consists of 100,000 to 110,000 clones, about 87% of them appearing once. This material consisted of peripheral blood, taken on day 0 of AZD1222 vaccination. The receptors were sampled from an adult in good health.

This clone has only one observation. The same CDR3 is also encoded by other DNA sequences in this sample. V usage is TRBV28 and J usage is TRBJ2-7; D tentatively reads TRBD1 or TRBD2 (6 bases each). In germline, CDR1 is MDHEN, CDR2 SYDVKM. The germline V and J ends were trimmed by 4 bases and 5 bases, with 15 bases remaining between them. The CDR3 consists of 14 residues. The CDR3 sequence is CASSSPGGLDEQYF. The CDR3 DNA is TGTGCCAGCAGTTCCCCCGGGGGCCTCGACGAGCAGTACTTC.

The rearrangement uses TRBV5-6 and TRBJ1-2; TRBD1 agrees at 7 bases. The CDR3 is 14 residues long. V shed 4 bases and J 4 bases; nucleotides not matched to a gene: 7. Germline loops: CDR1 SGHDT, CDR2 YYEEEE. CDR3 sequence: CASSPGDSSYGYTF. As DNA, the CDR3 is TGTGCCAGCAGCCCGGGGGACAGCAGCTATGGCTACACCTTC.

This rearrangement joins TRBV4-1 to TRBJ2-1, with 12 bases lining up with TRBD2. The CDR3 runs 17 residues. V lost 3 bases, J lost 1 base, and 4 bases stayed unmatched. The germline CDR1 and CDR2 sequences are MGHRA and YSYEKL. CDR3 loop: CASSQDLAGGSYNEQFF. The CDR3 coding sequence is TGCGCCAGCAGCCAGGATCTAGCGGGAGGGTCCTACAATGAGCAGTTCTTC.

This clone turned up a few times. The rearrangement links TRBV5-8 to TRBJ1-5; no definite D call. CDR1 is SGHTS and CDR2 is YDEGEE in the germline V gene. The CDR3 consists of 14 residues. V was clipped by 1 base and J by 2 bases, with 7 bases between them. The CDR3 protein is CASSLYSGNQPQHF. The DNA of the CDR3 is TGTGCCAGCAGCTTGTACTCGGGCAATCAGCCCCAGCATTTT.

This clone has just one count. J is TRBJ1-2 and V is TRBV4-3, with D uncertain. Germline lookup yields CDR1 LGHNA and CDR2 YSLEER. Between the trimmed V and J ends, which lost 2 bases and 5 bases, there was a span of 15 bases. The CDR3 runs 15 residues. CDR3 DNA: TGCGCCAGCAGCCAAAGCACAACCGTGGGGTATGGCTACACCTTC. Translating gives CASSQSTTVGYGYTF.

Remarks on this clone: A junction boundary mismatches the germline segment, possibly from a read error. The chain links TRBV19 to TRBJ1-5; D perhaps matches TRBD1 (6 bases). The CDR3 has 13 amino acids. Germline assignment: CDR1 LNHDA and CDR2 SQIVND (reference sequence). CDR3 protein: CASSIDGQLAFSF. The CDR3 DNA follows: TGTGCCAGTAGTATAGATGGACAGCTAGCTTTTTCCTTT.

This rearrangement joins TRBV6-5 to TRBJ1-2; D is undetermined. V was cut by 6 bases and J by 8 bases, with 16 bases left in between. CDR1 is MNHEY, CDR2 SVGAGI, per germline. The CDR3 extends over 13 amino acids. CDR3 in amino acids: CASSRLTDGGYTF. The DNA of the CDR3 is TGTGCCAGCAGCCGGCTTACCGATGGAGGCTACACCTTC.

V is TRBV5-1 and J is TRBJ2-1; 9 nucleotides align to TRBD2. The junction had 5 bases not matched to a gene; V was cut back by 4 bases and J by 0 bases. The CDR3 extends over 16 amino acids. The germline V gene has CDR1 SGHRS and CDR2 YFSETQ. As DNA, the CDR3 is TGCGCCAGCAGCGGAATTAGCGGGAGCTCCTACAATGAGCAGTTCTTC. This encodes CASSGISGSSYNEQFF.

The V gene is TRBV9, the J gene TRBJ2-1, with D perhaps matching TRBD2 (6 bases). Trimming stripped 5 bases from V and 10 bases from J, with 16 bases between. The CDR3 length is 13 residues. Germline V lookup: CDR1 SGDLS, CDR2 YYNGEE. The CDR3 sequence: CASSGGTLREQFF. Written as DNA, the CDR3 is TGTGCCAGCAGTGGCGGGACCCTTCGGGAGCAGTTCTTC.

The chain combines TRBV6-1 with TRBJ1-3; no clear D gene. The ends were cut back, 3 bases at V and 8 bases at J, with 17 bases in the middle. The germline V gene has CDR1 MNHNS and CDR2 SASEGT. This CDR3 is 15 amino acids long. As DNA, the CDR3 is TGTGCCAGCAGTGAGTCCGTCCGGGGTCAATACACCATATATTTT. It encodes CASSESVRGQYTIYF.

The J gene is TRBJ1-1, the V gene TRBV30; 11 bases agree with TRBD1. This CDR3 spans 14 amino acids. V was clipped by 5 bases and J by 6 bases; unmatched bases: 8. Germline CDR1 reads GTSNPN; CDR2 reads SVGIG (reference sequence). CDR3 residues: CAWDLDRGLSEAFF. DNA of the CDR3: TGTGCCTGGGACTTGGACAGGGGGCTCTCTGAAGCTTTCTTT.

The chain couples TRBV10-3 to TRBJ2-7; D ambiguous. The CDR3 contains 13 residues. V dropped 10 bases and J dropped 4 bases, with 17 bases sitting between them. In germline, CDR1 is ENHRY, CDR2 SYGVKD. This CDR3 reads CASSEFDSYEQYF. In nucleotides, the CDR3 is TGTGCCAGCTCAGAGTTTGATTCATACGAGCAGTACTTC.

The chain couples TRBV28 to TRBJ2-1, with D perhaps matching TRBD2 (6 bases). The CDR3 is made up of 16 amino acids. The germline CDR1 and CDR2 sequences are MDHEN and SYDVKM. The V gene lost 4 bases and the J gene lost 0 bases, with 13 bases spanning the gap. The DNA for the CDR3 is TGTGCCAGCAGTTCCCTAGCGATCTTCTCCTACAATGAGCAGTTCTTC. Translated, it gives CASSSLAIFSYNEQFF.

CDR3 region: CASGQGAVLTNTEAFF. In DNA, the CDR3 is TGTGCCAGCGGACAGGGGGCGGTCTTGACGAACACTGAAGCTTTCTTT. This chain uses TRBV19 with TRBJ1-1, with TRBD1 matching over 11 bases. J gave up 1 base and V 9 bases, and 10 bases lay outside the gene matches. CDR1 is LNHDA and CDR2 is SQIVND in the germline V gene (reference sequence). The CDR3 is made up of 16 amino acids.

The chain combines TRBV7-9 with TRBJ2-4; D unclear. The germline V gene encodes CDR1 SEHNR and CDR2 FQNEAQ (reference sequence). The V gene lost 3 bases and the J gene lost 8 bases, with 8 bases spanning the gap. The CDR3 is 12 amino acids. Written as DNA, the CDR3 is TGTGCCAGCAGCTTTAGACGGGACATTCAGTACTTC. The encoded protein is CASSFRRDIQYF.

The CDR3 DNA reads TGTGCCAGCAGTGTTCACAGGGTGAACACTGAAGCTTTCTTT. Translation gives CASSVHRVNTEAFF. The chain has TRBV28 and TRBJ1-1; possible D gene TRBD1, 6 bases. This CDR3 region has 14 residues. V was pared by 5 bases and J by 0 bases, with 10 bases between. Germline-derived CDR1 and CDR2 are MDHEN and SYDVKM.

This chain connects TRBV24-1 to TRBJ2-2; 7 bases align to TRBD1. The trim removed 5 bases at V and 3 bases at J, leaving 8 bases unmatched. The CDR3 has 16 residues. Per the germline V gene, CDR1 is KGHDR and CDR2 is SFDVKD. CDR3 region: CATSAFTGVHTGELFF. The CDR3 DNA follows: TGTGCCACCAGTGCCTTCACAGGGGTGCACACCGGGGAGCTGTTTTTT.

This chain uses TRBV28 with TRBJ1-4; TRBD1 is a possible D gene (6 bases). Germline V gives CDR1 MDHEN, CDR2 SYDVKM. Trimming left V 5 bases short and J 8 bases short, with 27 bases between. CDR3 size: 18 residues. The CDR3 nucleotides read TGTGCCAGCAGTACCCCATCCCCGAATACAGGGTCAGGGGAAAAACTGTTTTTT. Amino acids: CASSTPSPNTGSGEKLFF.

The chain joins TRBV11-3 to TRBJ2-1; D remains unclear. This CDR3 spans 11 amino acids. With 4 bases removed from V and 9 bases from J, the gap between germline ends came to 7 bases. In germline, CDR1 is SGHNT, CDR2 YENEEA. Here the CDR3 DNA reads TGTGCCAGCAGCTCGGGTAGTGAGCAGTTCTTC. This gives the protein CASSSGSEQFF.

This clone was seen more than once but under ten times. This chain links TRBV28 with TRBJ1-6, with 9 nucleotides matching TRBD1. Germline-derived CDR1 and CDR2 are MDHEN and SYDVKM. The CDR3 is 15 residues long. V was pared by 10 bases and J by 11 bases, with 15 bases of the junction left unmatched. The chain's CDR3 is CATRTGTGTPAPLHF. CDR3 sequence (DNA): TGTGCCACGCGAACCGGGACAGGGACACCTGCACCCCTCCACTTT.

CDR3 nucleotides: TGTGCCAGCAGCTTCGGGACTAGCGGCATCAATGAGCAGTTCTTC. Encoded protein: CASSFGTSGINEQFF. The rearrangement uses TRBV5-4 and TRBJ2-1, with TRBD2 identical over 11 bases. The V segment lost 2 bases and the J segment 6 bases; nucleotides outside the gene matches: 4. Germline-derived CDR1 and CDR2 are SGHNT and YYREEE (reference sequence). The CDR3 sequence is 15 residues long.

The CDR3 sequence: CASSYRVPGELFF. The CDR3 nucleotides are TGTGCCAGCAGCTACAGGGTCCCCGGGGAGCTGTTTTTT. The chain employs TRBV12-3 or TRBV12-4 and TRBJ2-2; possible D gene TRBD1, 6 bases. CDR3 length: 13 amino acids. Trimming pared 6 bases from V and 6 bases from J, leaving 11 bases between.

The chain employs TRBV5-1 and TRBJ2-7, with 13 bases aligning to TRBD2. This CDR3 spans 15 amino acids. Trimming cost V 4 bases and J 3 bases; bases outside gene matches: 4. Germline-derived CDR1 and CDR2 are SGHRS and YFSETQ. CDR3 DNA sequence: TGCGCCAGCAGCCGACTAGCGGGAGGCTTCTACGAGCAGTACTTC. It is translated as CASSRLAGGFYEQYF.

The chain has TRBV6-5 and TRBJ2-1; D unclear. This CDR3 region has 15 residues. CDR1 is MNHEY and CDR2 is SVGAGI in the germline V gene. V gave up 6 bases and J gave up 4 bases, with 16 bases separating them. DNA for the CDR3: TGTGCCAGCAGCCGCGACTTCCCGCCTTACAATGAGCAGTTCTTC. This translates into CASSRDFPPYNEQFF.

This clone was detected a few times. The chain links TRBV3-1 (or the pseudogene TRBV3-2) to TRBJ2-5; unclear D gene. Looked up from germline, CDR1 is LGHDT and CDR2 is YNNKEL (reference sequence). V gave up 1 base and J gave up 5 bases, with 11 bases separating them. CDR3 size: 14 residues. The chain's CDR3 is CASSQGVKRETQYF. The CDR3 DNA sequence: TGTGCCAGCAGCCAAGGGGTCAAACGGGAGACCCAGTACTTC.

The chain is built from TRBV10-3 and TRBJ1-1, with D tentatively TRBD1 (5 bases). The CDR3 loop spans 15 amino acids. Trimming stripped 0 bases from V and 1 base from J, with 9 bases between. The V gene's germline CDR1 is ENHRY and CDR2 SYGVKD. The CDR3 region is CAISESTGGNTEAFF. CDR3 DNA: TGTGCCATCAGTGAGTCGACGGGGGGGAACACTGAAGCTTTCTTT.

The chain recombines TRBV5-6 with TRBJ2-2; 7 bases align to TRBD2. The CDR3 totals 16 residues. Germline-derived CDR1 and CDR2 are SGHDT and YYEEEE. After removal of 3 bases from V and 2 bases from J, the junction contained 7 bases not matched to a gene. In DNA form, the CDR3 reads TGTGCCAGCAGCTCCTTGGGGGGGTTAAACACCGGGGAGCTGTTTTTT. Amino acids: CASSSLGGLNTGELFF.

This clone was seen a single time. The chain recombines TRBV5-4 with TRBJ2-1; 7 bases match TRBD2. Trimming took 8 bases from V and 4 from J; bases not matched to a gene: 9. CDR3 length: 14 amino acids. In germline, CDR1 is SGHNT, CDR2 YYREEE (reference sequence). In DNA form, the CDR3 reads TGTGCCAGTAGGGCCCTAGCGGATTACAATGAGCAGTTCTTC. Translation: CASRALADYNEQFF.

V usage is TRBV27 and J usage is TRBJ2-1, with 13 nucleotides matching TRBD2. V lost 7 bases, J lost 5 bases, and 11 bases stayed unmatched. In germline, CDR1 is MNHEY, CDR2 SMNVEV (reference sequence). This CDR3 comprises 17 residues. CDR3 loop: CASTRTSGSGWNNEQFF. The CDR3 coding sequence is TGTGCCAGCACGAGGACTAGCGGGAGTGGATGGAACAATGAGCAGTTCTTC.

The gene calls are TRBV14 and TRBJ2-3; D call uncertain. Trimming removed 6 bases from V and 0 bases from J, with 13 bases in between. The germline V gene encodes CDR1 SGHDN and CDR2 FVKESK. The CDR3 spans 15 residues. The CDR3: CASSRGRLSTDTQYF. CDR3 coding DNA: TGTGCCAGCAGTCGTGGTAGGCTTAGCACAGATACGCAGTATTTT.

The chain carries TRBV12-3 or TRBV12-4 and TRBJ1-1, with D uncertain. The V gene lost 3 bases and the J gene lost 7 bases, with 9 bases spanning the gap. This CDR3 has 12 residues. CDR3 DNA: TGTGCCAGCAGTTTTCCGGGGAGTGAAGCTTTCTTT. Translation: CASSFPGSEAFF.

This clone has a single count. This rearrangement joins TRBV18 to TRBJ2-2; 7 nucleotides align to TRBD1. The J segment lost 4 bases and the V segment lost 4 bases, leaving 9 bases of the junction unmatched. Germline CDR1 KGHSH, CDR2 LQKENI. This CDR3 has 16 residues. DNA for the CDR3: TGTGCCAGCTCACGTGGGACAGCGGCGGTCACCGGGGAGCTGTTTTTT. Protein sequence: CASSRGTAAVTGELFF.